The present T cell receptor beta chain was sequenced within a study of CD8 T cells in Susac syndrome (dated by TCRdb to between 2019 and 2020). In terms of the full investigation: The study used repertoire sequencing to test whether antigen drove CD8+ T cell activation and differentiation in Susac syndrome.

Worth noting for this clonotype: The antigen it binds to is not known. Base qualities were left out, and no much larger clone turns up one base away.

Deletion took 6 bases off V and 1 base off J, with a span of 15 bases between the germline ends. The CDR3 runs 15 amino acids, cysteine and phenylalanine included. The retained sequence is limited to the CDR3, 45 bases, with the frame set at the first base. Peripheral blood CD8+ and CD4+ T cells from healthy donors, Susac syndrome patients and multiple sclerosis patients were profiled using high-throughput TCR beta sequencing. The multiple sclerosis controls were treatment-naive patients who had stable or active relapsing-remitting disease and met the revised McDonald criteria. Bulk CD8+ and CD4+ T cells were purified by magnetic negative isolation, while CD8+ TEMRA cells were enriched using FACS. Blood was collected in EDTA tubes and processed within 24 hours, with PBMCs isolated through density gradient centrifugation. PBMCs destined for TCR sequencing were cryopreserved in liquid nitrogen and later thawed in a 37 °C water bath. A purity of at least 90% was achieved for sorted or isolated CD4+, CD8+ and CD8+ TEMRA cells.

Here is what the overall study found, with its caveats: The TCR sequencing and HLA analysis was acknowledged to have included a relatively small number of individuals.

RNA was extracted with the RNeasy kit and roughly 0.5 to 1 ug was reverse transcribed using random hexamers. The immunoSEQ multiplex PCR assay, which covers 54 Vbeta and 13 Jbeta segments, was used to amplify TCR beta CDR3 regions. PCR amplification bias was corrected using a synthetic template baseline for primer optimization and computational correction. The authors' analysis ran thus. Only productive sequences were kept, with reads annotated to V, D and J genes according to IMGT and analyzed in immunoSEQ Analyzer. Clonality was calculated as one minus the Shannon entropy normalized by log2 of the number of productive unique sequences. For each patient and control, public and private clones were evaluated among the 100 most prevalent clones. Clones were defined as Susac-specific when absent from the healthy and MS cohorts, from 1052 published viral clones and from other ImmuneACCESS disease sequences. TCRdb took the public reads, trimmed them with fastp at Q25, ran MiXCR for clone calling and kept in-frame beta chains. Identical CDR3 proteins give one entry, which carries the most common genes and DNA. It is TCRdb's table, rather than the study itself, that gives the V and J calls and clone size. The sample table records about 300,000 distinct CDR3 sequences; roughly 94% of these occur just once. The ten largest clones add up to over 0.05% of the sample.

The chain couples TRBV12-3 or TRBV12-4 to TRBJ1-1; no confident D gene assignment can be made. This clonotype was obtained from a human donor with multiple sclerosis. Sample: CD4+ T cells from PBMCs. The DNA sequence is TGTGCCAGCAGCTGGTCCGGGAGCGGGAACACTGAAGCTTTCTTT. This sequence encodes CASSWSGSGNTEAFF.